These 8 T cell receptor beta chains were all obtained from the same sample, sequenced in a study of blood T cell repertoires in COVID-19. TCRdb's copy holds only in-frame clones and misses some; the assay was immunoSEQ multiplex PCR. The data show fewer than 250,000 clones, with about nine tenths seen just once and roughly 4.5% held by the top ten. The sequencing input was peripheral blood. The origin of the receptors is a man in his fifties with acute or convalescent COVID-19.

This chain's CDR3 is CATSEPSGNEQFF. CDR3 nucleotide sequence: TGTGCCACCAGTGAGCCTAGCGGCAATGAGCAGTTCTTC. This chain connects TRBV24-1 to TRBJ2-1, with 7 nucleotides matching TRBD2. The CDR3 extends over 13 amino acids. Germline CDR1 KGHDR, CDR2 SFDVKD. The trim removed 4 bases at V and 6 bases at J, leaving 2 bases unmatched.

The CDR3 coding sequence is TGCGCCAGCACGGGGGACAGGGGAGGGACTGAAGCTTTCTTT. Its protein is CASTGDRGGTEAFF. The rearrangement uses TRBV5-1 and TRBJ1-1; 10 bases are a match to TRBD1. Germline-derived CDR1 and CDR2 are SGHRS and YFSETQ. The J segment lost 5 bases and the V segment lost 6 bases, leaving 7 bases of the junction unmatched. The CDR3 length is 14 residues. The variable domain in full, completed from reference TRBV5-1 and TRBJ1-1, reads KAGVTQTPRYLIKTRGQQVTLSCSPISGHRSVSWYQQTPGQGLQFLFEYFSETQRNKGNFPGRFSGRQFSNSRSEMNVSTLELGDSALYLCASTGDRGGTEAFFGQGTRLTVV.

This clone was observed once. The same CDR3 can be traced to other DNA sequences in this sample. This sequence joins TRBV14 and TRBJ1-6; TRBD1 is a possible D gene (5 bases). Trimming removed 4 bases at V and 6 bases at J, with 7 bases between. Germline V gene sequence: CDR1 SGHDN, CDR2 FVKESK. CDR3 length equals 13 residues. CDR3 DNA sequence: TGTGCCAGCAGCCGGCAGGGTAATTCACCCCTCCACTTT. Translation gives CASSRQGNSPLHF.

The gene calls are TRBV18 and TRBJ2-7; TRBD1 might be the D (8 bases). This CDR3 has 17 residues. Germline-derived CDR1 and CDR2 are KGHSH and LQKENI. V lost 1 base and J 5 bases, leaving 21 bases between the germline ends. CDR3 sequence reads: CASSPRVQGGNGDEQYF. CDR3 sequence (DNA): TGTGCCAGCTCACCACGTGTACAGGGGGGGAATGGGGACGAGCAGTACTTC.

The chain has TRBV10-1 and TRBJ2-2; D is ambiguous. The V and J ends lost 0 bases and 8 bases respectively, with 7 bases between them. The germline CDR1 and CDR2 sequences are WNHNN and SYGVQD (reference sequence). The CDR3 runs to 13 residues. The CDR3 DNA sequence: TGCGCCAGCAGTGAGTCGTCAGTGGGGGAGCTGTTTTTT. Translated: CASSESSVGELFF.

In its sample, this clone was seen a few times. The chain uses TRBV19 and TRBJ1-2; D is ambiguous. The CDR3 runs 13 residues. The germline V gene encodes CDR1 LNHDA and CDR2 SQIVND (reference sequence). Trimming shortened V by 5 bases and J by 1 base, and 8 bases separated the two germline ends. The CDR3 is CASSSEGNYGYTF. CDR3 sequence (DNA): TGTGCCAGTAGTTCCGAGGGTAACTATGGCTACACCTTC.

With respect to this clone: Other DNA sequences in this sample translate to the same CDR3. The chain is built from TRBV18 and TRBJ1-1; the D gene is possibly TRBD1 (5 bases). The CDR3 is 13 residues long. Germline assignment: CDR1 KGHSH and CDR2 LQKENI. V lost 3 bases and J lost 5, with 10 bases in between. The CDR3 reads CASSPPGGTEAFF. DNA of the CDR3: TGTGCCAGCTCACCCCCGGGGGGTACTGAAGCTTTCTTT.

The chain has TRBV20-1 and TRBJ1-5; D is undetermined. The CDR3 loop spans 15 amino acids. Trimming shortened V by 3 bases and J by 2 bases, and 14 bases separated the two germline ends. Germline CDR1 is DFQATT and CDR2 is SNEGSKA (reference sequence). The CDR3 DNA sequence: TGCAGTGCTAGTACCCCCGCGAGCCGCAATCAGCCCCAGCATTTT. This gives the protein CSASTPASRNQPQHF.